Given below is one T cell receptor (beta chain) in context. Looked up from germline, CDR1 is SEHNR and CDR2 is FQNEAQ (reference sequence). This CDR3 comprises 15 residues. Trimming removed 5 bases at V and 6 bases at J, with 20 bases between. Both CD4+ and CD8+ T cells were negatively isolated, and TEMRA cells underwent FACS enrichment. The data were taken from a study of CD8 T cells in Susac syndrome. With random hexamers, reverse transcription was performed on about 0.5 to 1 ug of RNA. TCR beta CDR3 was amplified by immunoSEQ multiplex PCR. This amplification extended across 54 Vbeta and 13 Jbeta segments. Using its own MiXCR run on the immunoSEQ multiplex PCR reads, TCRdb lists one record per CDR3 protein. The sample has around 150,000 distinct CDR3 sequences, 95% seen once.

The receptor was derived from a human donor with multiple sclerosis. The material sequenced was CD4+ T cells from PBMCs. The chain carries TRBV7-9 and TRBJ2-7; D may be TRBD2 (5 bases). CDR3 sequence reads: CASSHSGFDTGEQYF. DNA of the CDR3: TGTGCCAGCAGCCACAGCGGTTTCGACACGGGCGAGCAGTACTTC. The full variable domain, completed using reference TRBV7-9 and TRBJ2-7, is DTGVSQNPRHKITKRGQNVTFRCDPISEHNRLYWYRQTLGQGPEFLTYFQNEAQLEKSRLLSDRFSAERPKGSFSTLEIQRTEQGDSAMYLCASSHSGFDTGEQYFGPGTRLTVT.